The T cell receptor (beta chain) under discussion was sequenced for a study of beta chain features in type 1 diabetes. Study findings and constraints: More deletions and fewer insertions at VDJ junctions were seen in type 1 diabetes patients. All four CD4+ subsets from Type 1 diabetes patients carried moderately but significantly shorter TCRB CDR3s.

As every portion of the isolated RNA was reverse transcribed, the sequencing read expressed TCRB transcripts. The repertoire was sequenced with immunoSEQ multiplex PCR; TCRdb's copy has only in-frame clones and lacks some. The table includes under 300,000 clones, about 14% detected once. Cell sorting via CD45RO/CCR7/CD25/CD127/CD95/CD27 was performed to obtain CD4+ naive, central memory, regulatory and stem cell-like memory cells. Comments on this clone: Its antigen is currently unknown.

The TCR comes from a man younger than 45 with type 1 diabetes. The sequenced sample was naive CD4+ T cells from blood.

The CDR3 nucleotides are TGTGCCAGCAGCGTAGCTGGTAGCGGGCGCTACTACGAGCAGTACTTC. Its protein is CASSVAGSGRYYEQYF. This chain connects TRBV9 to TRBJ2-7; 7 bases are a match to TRBD2. The CDR3 totals 16 residues. CDR1 SGDLS and CDR2 YYNGEE come from the germline V gene. V trimming: 0 bases; J trimming: 3 bases; junction bases outside the gene matches: 9.